This T cell receptor beta chain came from a study of T-cell memory formation after mild COVID-19. Broader study findings: Of the contracting clones, CD4+ ones lay mainly in CM and EM, and CD8+ ones in EMRA.

The CDR3 runs 16 residues. Germline values: CDR1 MNHNY, CDR2 SVGAGI (reference sequence). V was shortened by 8 bases and J by 4 bases, with 20 bases between the two germline ends. UMIs and sample barcodes were carried by the TCR alpha and TCR beta cDNA libraries that 5'RACE produced using constant-segment primers. TCRdb redid the calling of the 5' RACE reads with MiXCR, one entry per CDR3 protein. The table shows 25,000 to 30,000 distinct CDR3 sequences, with about 16% occurring only once. This clonotype has a count of ten or more. Its antigen remains unidentified. The sample taken for sequencing was PBMCs or a T cell subset sorted from them (not recorded which). The sequence was collected from an adult who had mild COVID-19 (a few samples of this study predate the infection). Cell type and time point are not known. The chain employs TRBV6-6 and TRBJ2-2; D tentatively fits TRBD1 or TRBD2 (6 bases each). Written as DNA, the CDR3 is TGTGCCAGCCTACTATGGGGGGCGCGAGGCACCGGGGAGCTGTTTTTT. Translation gives CASLLWGARGTGELFF.